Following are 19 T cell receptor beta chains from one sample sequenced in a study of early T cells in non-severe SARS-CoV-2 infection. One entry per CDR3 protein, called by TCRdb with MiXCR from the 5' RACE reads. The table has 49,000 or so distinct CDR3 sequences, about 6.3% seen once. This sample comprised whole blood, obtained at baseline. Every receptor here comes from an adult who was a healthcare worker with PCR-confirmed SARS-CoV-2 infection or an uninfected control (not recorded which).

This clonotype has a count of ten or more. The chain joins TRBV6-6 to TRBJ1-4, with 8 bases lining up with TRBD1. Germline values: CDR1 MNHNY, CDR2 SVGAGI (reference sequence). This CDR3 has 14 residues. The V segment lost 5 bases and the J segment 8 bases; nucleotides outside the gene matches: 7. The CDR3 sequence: CASSLQGAGEKLFF. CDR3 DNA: TGTGCCAGCAGTCTTCAGGGGGCTGGGGAAAAACTGTTTTTT.

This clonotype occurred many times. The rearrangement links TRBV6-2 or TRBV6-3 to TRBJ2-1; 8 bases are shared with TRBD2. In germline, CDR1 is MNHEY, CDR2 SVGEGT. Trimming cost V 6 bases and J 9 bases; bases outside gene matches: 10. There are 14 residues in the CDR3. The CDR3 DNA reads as TGTGCCAGCAGGCCGGGGGGGGCGCTTGCTGAGCAGTTCTTC. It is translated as CASRPGGALAEQFF.

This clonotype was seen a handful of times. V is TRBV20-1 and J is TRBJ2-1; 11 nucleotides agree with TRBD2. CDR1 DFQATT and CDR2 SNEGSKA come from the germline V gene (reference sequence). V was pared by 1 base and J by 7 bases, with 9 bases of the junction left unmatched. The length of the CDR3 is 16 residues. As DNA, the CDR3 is TGCAGTGCTAGAGGGCTAATTAGCGGGGGGGAGAATGAGCAGTTCTTC. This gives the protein CSARGLISGGENEQFF.

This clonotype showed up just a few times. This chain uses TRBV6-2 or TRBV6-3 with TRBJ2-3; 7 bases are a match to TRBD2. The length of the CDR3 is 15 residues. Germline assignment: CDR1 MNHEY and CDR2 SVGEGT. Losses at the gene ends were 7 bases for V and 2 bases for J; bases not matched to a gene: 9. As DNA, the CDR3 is TGTGCCAGCACCCCAATCGGGGGGAACACAGATACGCAGTATTTT. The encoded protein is CASTPIGGNTDTQYF.

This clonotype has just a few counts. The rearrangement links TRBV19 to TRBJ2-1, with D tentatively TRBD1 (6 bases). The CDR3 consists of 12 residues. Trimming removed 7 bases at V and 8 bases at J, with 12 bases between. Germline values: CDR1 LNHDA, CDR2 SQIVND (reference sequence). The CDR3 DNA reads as TGTGCCAGTACCGAACAGGGCGATGAGCAGTTCTTC. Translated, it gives CASTEQGDEQFF.

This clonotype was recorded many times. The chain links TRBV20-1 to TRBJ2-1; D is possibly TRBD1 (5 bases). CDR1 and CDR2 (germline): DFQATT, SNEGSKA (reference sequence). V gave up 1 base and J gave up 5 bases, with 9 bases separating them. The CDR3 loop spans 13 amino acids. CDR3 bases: TGCAGTGCTAGAGGACAGAGCGACAATGAGCAGTTCTTC. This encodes CSARGQSDNEQFF.

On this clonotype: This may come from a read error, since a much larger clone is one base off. The CDR3 region is CASSPRQGYSNQPQHF. The CDR3 DNA is TGTGCCAGCAGTCCCCGGCAGGGGTATAGCAATCAGCCCCAGCATTTT. This chain joins TRBV25-1 and TRBJ1-5; a possible D gene is TRBD1 (6 bases). Germline assignment: CDR1 MGHDK and CDR2 SYGVNS. This CDR3 contains 16 residues. V was clipped by 5 bases and J by 0 bases, with 14 bases between them. Complete variable domain (other parts from reference TRBV25-1 and TRBJ1-5): EADIYQTPRYLVIGTGKKITLECSQTMGHDKMYWYQQDPGMELHLIHYSYGVNSTEKGDLSSESTVSRIRTEHFPLTLESARPSHTSQYLCASSPRQGYSNQPQHFGDGTRLSIL.

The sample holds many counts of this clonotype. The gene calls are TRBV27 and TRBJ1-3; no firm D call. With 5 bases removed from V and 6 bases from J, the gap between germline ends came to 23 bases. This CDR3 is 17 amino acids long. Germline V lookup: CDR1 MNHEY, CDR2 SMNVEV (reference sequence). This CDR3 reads CASSPTPEQRTENTIYF. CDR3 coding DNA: TGTGCCAGCAGTCCAACGCCGGAACAAAGGACCGAAAACACCATATATTTT.

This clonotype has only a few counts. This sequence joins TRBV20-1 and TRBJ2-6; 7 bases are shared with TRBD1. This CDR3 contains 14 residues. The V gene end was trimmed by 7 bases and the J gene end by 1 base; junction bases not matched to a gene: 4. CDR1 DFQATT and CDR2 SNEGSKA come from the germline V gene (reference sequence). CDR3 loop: CSGQGSSGANVLTF. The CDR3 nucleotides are TGCAGTGGACAGGGTTCTTCTGGGGCCAACGTCCTGACTTTC.

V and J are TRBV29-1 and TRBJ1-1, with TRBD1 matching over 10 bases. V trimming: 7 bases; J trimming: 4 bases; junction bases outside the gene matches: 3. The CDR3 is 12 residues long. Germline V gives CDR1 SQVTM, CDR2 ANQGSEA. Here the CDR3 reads CSGRQGATEAFF. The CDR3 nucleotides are TGCAGCGGGCGACAGGGGGCCACTGAAGCTTTCTTT.

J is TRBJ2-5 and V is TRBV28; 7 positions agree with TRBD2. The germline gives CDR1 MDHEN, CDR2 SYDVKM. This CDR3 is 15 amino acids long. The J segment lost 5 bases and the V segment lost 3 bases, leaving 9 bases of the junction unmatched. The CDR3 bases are TGTGCCAGCAGTTTCGGCGGGGGTGAGCGCGAGACCCAGTACTTC. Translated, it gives CASSFGGGERETQYF.

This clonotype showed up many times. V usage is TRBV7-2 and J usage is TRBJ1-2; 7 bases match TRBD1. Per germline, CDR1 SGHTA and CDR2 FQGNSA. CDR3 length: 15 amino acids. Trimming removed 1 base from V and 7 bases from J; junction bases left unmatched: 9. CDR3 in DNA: TGTGCCAGCAGCTTAGTTGGAGGGGGCGTAGGTGGCTACACCTTC. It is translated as CASSLVGGGVGGYTF.

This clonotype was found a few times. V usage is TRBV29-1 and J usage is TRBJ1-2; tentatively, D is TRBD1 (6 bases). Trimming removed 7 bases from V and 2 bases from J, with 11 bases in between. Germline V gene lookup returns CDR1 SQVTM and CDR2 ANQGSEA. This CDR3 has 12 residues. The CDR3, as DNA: TGCAGCGGAAATACAGGGAACTATGGCTACACCTTC. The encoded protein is CSGNTGNYGYTF.

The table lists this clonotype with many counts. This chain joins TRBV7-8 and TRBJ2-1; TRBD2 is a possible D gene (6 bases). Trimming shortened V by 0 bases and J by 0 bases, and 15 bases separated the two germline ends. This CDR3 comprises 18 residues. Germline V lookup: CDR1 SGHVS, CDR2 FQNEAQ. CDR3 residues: CASSLAPGETSSYNEQFF. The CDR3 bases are TGTGCCAGCAGCTTAGCGCCGGGAGAGACGAGCTCCTACAATGAGCAGTTCTTC.

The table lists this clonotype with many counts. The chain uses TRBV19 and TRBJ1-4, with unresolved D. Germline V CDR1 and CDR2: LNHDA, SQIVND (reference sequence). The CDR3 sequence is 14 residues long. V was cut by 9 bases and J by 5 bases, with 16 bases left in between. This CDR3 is CASAREAGNEKLFF. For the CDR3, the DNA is TGTGCCAGCGCAAGGGAAGCGGGGAATGAAAAACTGTTTTTT.

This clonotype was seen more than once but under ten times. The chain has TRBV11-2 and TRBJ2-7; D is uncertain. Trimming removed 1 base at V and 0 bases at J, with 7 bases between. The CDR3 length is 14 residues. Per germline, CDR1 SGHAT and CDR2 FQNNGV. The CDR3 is CASSLVLVSYEQYF. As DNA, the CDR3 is TGTGCCAGCAGCTTAGTTTTGGTCTCCTACGAGCAGTACTTC.

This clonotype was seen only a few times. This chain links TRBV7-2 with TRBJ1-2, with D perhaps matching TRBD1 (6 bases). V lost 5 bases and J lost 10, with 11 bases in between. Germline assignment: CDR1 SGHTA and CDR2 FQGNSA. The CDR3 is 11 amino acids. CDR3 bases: TGTGCCAGCAGCAAGGACAGATCCTACACCTTC. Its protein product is CASSKDRSYTF. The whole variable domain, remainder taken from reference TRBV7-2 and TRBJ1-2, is GAGVSQSPSNKVTEKGKDVELRCDPISGHTALYWYRQSLGQGLEFLIYFQGNSAPDKSGLPSDRFSAERTGGSVSTLTIQRTQQEDSAVYLCASSKDRSYTFGSGTRLTVV.

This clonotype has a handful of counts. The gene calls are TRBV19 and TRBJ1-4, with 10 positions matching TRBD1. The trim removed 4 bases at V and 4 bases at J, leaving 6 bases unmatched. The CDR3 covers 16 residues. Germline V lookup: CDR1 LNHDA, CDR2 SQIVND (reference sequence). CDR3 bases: TGTGCCAGTAGTAGGGACAGGGGAGTGGGTAATGAAAAACTGTTTTTT. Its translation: CASSRDRGVGNEKLFF.

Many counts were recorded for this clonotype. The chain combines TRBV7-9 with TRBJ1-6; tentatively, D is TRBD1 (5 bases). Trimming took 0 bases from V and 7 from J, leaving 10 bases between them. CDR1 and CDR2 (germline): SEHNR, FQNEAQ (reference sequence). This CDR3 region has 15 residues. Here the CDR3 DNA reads TGTGCCAGCAGCTTAGCTGGGACGGCGAATTCACCCCTCCACTTT. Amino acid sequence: CASSLAGTANSPLHF.